The 24 T cell receptor beta chains given below trace back to one sample, sequenced in a study of pediatric ulcerative colitis. Profiled with immunoSEQ multiplex PCR; TCRdb holds only in-frame clones, not every one. The top ten clones hold roughly 24% of a sample with 37,000 or so clones, approximately 82% of them seen once. The specimen sequenced was blood. The receptors here all came from a girl aged 10-17 years with moderate ulcerative colitis.

The chain has TRBV6-5 and TRBJ1-2; D perhaps matches TRBD1 (6 bases). The CDR3 has 15 residues. Trimming pared 0 bases from V and 0 bases from J, leaving 8 bases between. Germline CDR1 and CDR2: MNHEY and SVGAGI. CDR3 in DNA: TGTGCCAGCAGTTACTCAGGGGGACCTAACTATGGCTACACCTTC. Protein sequence: CASSYSGGPNYGYTF.

The gene calls are TRBV28 and TRBJ1-5; D call uncertain. Trimming cost V 1 base and J 0 bases, with 13 bases left between them. Germline assignment: CDR1 MDHEN and CDR2 SYDVKM. CDR3 length: 17 amino acids. CDR3 protein: CASSLSTHAYSNQPQHF. Written as DNA, the CDR3 is TGTGCCAGCAGTTTATCGACACATGCATATAGCAATCAGCCCCAGCATTTT.

The V and J genes are TRBV5-1 and TRBJ2-3; 10 nucleotides agree with TRBD2. From germline, CDR1 is SGHRS and CDR2 YFSETQ. Trimming cost V 5 bases and J 5 bases; bases outside gene matches: 11. This CDR3 spans 16 amino acids. CDR3 DNA sequence: TGCGCCAGCAGTCCTAGTGGGACTAGCGCAATAGATACGCAGTATTTT. It yields the protein CASSPSGTSAIDTQYF.

The V call is TRBV13, the J call TRBJ1-2, with D unclear. From germline, CDR1 is PRHDT and CDR2 FYEKMQ (reference sequence). V shed 4 bases and J shed 9 bases, with 9 bases lying between them. The CDR3 totals 11 residues. DNA for the CDR3: TGTGCCAGCAGCTACTCATTCAGCTACACCTTC. It is translated as CASSYSFSYTF.

The rearrangement joins TRBV10-1 to TRBJ2-7; 8 bases are shared with TRBD1. The CDR3 runs 15 residues. CDR1 WNHNN and CDR2 SYGVQD come from the germline V gene (reference sequence). With V trimmed by 1 base and J by 5 bases, 7 bases remained unmatched. The CDR3 loop reads CASSELAGGAHEQYF. CDR3 nucleotides: TGCGCCAGCAGTGAGTTGGCAGGGGGCGCCCACGAGCAGTACTTC.

Details on this clone: Different DNA sequences within this sample yield the same CDR3. This chain joins TRBV27 and TRBJ2-3; 7 positions agree with TRBD1. After removal of 4 bases from V and 4 bases from J, the junction contained 5 bases not matched to a gene. The CDR3 is 14 residues long. The V gene's germline CDR1 is MNHEY and CDR2 SMNVEV (reference sequence). The CDR3 sequence is CASSSTGWADTQYF. In nucleotides, the CDR3 is TGTGCCAGCAGTTCGACAGGGTGGGCAGATACGCAGTATTTT.

The chain links TRBV28 to TRBJ1-1; no clear D gene. Trimming stripped 5 bases from V and 4 bases from J, with 17 bases between. Germline V gene sequence: CDR1 MDHEN, CDR2 SYDVKM. The CDR3 is 15 residues long. CDR3 DNA sequence: TGTGCCAGCAGTACGCCTTACTGGGGAAGCACTGAAGCTTTCTTT. It codes for CASSTPYWGSTEAFF.

The chain combines TRBV19 with TRBJ2-1, with 7 bases fitting TRBD2. Germline loops: CDR1 LNHDA, CDR2 SQIVND (reference sequence). Trimming took 7 bases from V and 4 from J; bases not matched to a gene: 13. CDR3 length: 16 residues. The CDR3 region has the DNA TGTGCCAGTACCACCCTTGGTGGGAGGGCGTACAATGAGCAGTTCTTC. It is translated as CASTTLGGRAYNEQFF.

The gene calls are TRBV7-3 and TRBJ2-3; 7 positions match TRBD2. This CDR3 region has 15 residues. The germline V gene encodes CDR1 SGHTA and CDR2 FQGTGA. The V gene end was trimmed by 5 bases and the J gene end by 1 base; junction bases not matched to a gene: 6. Here the CDR3 reads CASSPDSGGTDTQYF. In DNA, the CDR3 is TGTGCCAGCAGCCCAGACAGCGGGGGCACAGATACGCAGTATTTT.

The rearrangement uses TRBV6-1 and TRBJ1-1; a possible D gene is TRBD1 (6 bases). In germline, CDR1 is MNHNS, CDR2 SASEGT. With 2 bases removed from V and 1 base from J, the gap between germline ends came to 8 bases. This CDR3 spans 14 amino acids. As DNA, the CDR3 is TGTGCCAGCAGTGAACCACAGGGGAACACTGAAGCTTTCTTT. It encodes CASSEPQGNTEAFF.

This clone has ten or more counts. The chain has TRBV29-1 and TRBJ1-2, with 8 nucleotides matching TRBD1. This CDR3 region has 12 residues. Looked up from germline, CDR1 is SQVTM and CDR2 is ANQGSEA. V trimming: 4 bases; J trimming: 8 bases; junction bases outside the gene matches: 6. This chain's CDR3 is CSVVPAGGGYTF. CDR3 bases: TGCAGCGTTGTTCCGGCAGGGGGCGGCTACACCTTC.

V gene TRBV2 combines with J gene TRBJ2-2; a weak D match, TRBD2 (6 bases). The ends were cut back, 7 bases at V and 4 bases at J, with 19 bases in the middle. The CDR3 runs 16 residues. Germline CDR1 and CDR2: SNHLY and FYNNEI. CDR3 residues: CASTARKRAGTGELFF. CDR3 in DNA: TGTGCCAGCACCGCCCGAAAGCGGGCGGGCACCGGGGAGCTGTTTTTT.

The chain carries TRBV28 and TRBJ1-5; TRBD1 agrees at 9 bases. Unmatched junction bases numbered 17, after V lost 3 bases and J lost 2 bases. CDR3 length: 20 amino acids. Germline V lookup: CDR1 MDHEN, CDR2 SYDVKM. The CDR3 protein is CASSFRHVPGQGNRNQPQHF. CDR3 nucleotide sequence: TGTGCCAGCAGTTTCCGCCACGTGCCGGGACAGGGTAACCGCAATCAGCCCCAGCATTTT.

The CDR3 DNA reads as TGTGCCAGCAGCCCTACAGGCGCGGGAAGGACCGGGGAGCTGTTTTTT. It codes for CASSPTGAGRTGELFF. The rearrangement links TRBV4-2 to TRBJ2-2, with D maybe TRBD2 (6 bases). This CDR3 is 16 amino acids long. Germline V gene data show CDR1 as LGHNA and CDR2 as YNFKEQ. Trimming cost V 4 bases and J 5 bases, with 17 bases left between them.

The genes are TRBV6-5 and TRBJ1-1; D unclear. This CDR3 comprises 13 residues. The germline V and J ends were trimmed by 2 bases and 0 bases, with 4 bases remaining between them. Germline V gene sequence: CDR1 MNHEY, CDR2 SVGAGI. The CDR3, as DNA: TGTGCCAGCAGTTACGGAATGAACACTGAAGCTTTCTTT. Translation: CASSYGMNTEAFF.

CDR3 loop: CAWSRGANTEAFF. The CDR3 DNA is TGTGCCTGGAGCAGGGGGGCGAACACTGAAGCTTTCTTT. The chain has TRBV30 and TRBJ1-1; TRBD1 agrees at 7 bases. Per the germline V gene, CDR1 is GTSNPN and CDR2 is SVGIG (reference sequence). CDR3 size: 13 residues. V shed 3 bases and J 1 base; nucleotides not matched to a gene: 2.

The chain carries TRBV4-3 and TRBJ1-2, with TRBD1 matching 7 bases. The CDR3 extends over 13 amino acids. Germline trimming cut 3 bases from V and 4 bases from J; bases unmatched to any gene: 2. Per the germline V gene, CDR1 is LGHNA and CDR2 is YSLEER. The CDR3 sequence: CASSHWTGYGYTF. DNA for the CDR3: TGCGCCAGCAGCCATTGGACAGGCTATGGCTACACCTTC.

The gene calls are TRBV5-1 and TRBJ1-2; D is possibly TRBD1 (6 bases). CDR1 and CDR2 (germline): SGHRS, YFSETQ. Trimming took 4 bases from V and 7 from J, leaving 14 bases between them. This CDR3 spans 13 amino acids. As DNA, the CDR3 is TGCGCCAGCAGCAGAAGGACAGAGAGTGGCTACACCTTC. The encoded protein is CASSRRTESGYTF. The whole variable domain, filled in from reference TRBV5-1 and TRBJ1-2, reads KAGVTQTPRYLIKTRGQQVTLSCSPISGHRSVSWYQQTPGQGLQFLFEYFSETQRNKGNFPGRFSGRQFSNSRSEMNVSTLELGDSALYLCASSRRTESGYTFGSGTRLTVV.

This clone was counted only a few times. V gene TRBV7-9 combines with J gene TRBJ2-2; 9 nucleotides line up with TRBD2. CDR1 and CDR2 from the germline V gene are SEHNR and FQNEAQ (reference sequence). CDR3 length: 16 amino acids. Trimming removed 3 bases from V and 5 bases from J; junction bases left unmatched: 7. The CDR3 reads CASSFAIAGETGELFF. The CDR3, as DNA: TGTGCCAGCAGCTTTGCGATAGCGGGAGAGACCGGGGAGCTGTTTTTT.

CDR3 loop: CASSGTSLMQYF. In DNA, the CDR3 is TGTGCCAGCAGCGGGACGTCTCTCATGCAGTATTTT. The V gene is TRBV7-9, the J gene TRBJ2-3, with D perhaps matching TRBD1 or TRBD2 (5 bases each). CDR3 size: 12 residues. Germline CDR1 SEHNR, CDR2 FQNEAQ (reference sequence). Trimming cost V 5 bases and J 11 bases, with 14 bases left between them.

This chain uses TRBV19 with TRBJ2-5, with D unresolved. This CDR3 region has 13 residues. Germline loops: CDR1 LNHDA, CDR2 SQIVND (reference sequence). V was pared by 5 bases and J by 5 bases, with 12 bases between. CDR3 in amino acids: CASSPHGEETQYF. The DNA of the CDR3 is TGTGCCAGTAGTCCGCACGGAGAGGAGACCCAGTACTTC.

This clone appeared once. The CDR3 bases are TGTGCCAGTAGTATTGGTTGGGACAGGGTGCAGGGCTACACCTTC. Translating gives CASSIGWDRVQGYTF. This chain links TRBV19 with TRBJ1-2, with 9 bases identical to TRBD1. With V trimmed by 3 bases and J by 8 bases, 10 bases remained unmatched. CDR1 is LNHDA, CDR2 SQIVND, per germline (reference sequence). The CDR3 consists of 15 residues.

This chain links TRBV5-1 with TRBJ2-3, with D perhaps TRBD2 (6 bases). Germline-derived CDR1 and CDR2 are SGHRS and YFSETQ. V lost 4 bases and J lost 3, with 15 bases in between. The CDR3 is 15 residues long. The CDR3 sequence is CASSRGEGTTDTQYF. The CDR3 DNA follows: TGCGCCAGCAGCCGCGGTGAGGGGACTACAGATACGCAGTATTTT.

The V gene is TRBV6-5, the J gene TRBJ2-3; D is perhaps TRBD1 (6 bases). Germline lookup yields CDR1 MNHEY and CDR2 SVGAGI. V was trimmed by 1 base and J by 6 bases, leaving 11 bases between them. The CDR3 is 14 amino acids. CDR3 in DNA: TGTGCCAGCAGTTACTTTCAGGGGACCGATACGCAGTATTTT. This sequence encodes CASSYFQGTDTQYF.